These T cell receptor beta chains were read from a single sample in a study of graft-versus-host responses after intestinal transplantation. The repertoire was sequenced with immunoSEQ multiplex PCR; TCRdb's copy has only in-frame clones and lacks some. The sample has some 130,000 clones, about 95% seen once. These receptors have no identified antigens. Specimen: unstimulated CD8+ T cells sorted from spleen or lymph node cells, collected before intestinal transplant. Receptor source: a human donor who received an intestinal transplant. Each CDR3 is given with its conserved first and last residue. The D gene is left open where the match is weak. Some rows mark clone size as missing; the rest say once, few, many or name a class of expanded clone.

D,J,size,V,DNA,CDR3
-,TRBJ2-2,-,TRBV7-7,TGTGCTAGCAACTACACCGGGGAGCTGTTTTTT,CASNYTGELFF
TRBD2,TRBJ2-1,-,TRBV4-1,TGCGCCAGCAGCCGGACTAGCGGGAGACCCATAGGTTCCGAGCAGTTCTTC,CASSRTSGRPIGSEQFF
-,TRBJ1-5,-,TRBV4-3,TGCGCCAGCAGCCAAGATACGGGTCAGCCCCAGCATTTT,CASSQDTGQPQHF
-,TRBJ2-7,-,TRBV11-2,TGTGCCAGCAGCTGGGAGACACATTCCTACGAGCAGTACTTC,CASSWETHSYEQYF
TRBD1,TRBJ1-2,-,TRBV7-9,TGTGCCAGCAGCTCCCGAGACAGGGGGCAGGACGGCTACACCTTC,CASSSRDRGQDGYTF
-,TRBJ2-7,once,TRBV5-8,TGTGCCAGCAGCCTGGAAACGAGGGGATACTCCTACGAGCAGTACTTC,CASSLETRGYSYEQYF
-,TRBJ2-2,once,TRBV30,TGTGCCTGGAGAGGGGACACCGGGGAGCTGTTTTTT,CAWRGDTGELFF
TRBD1,TRBJ2-5,-,TRBV7-9,TGTGCCAGCAGCACCTGGACAGGGGTCCAAGAGACCCAGTACTTC,CASSTWTGVQETQYF
TRBD1,TRBJ1-5,-,TRBV19,TGTGCCACGCGGGGGACAGGGGGCCAGGGTAATCAGCCCCAGCATTTT,CATRGTGGQGNQPQHF
-,TRBJ2-1,-,TRBV28,TGTGCCAGCAGTTTATCTTTCAGGAGCTCCTACAATGAGCAGTTCTTC,CASSLSFRSSYNEQFF
-,TRBJ2-7,-,TRBV4-1,TGCGCCAGCAGCCATAGTACGGGCGAGCAGTACTTC,CASSHSTGEQYF
TRBD2,TRBJ2-7,-,TRBV19,TGTGCCAGTTTTGGGAGGGGTAGAGACGAGCAGTACTTC,CASFGRGRDEQYF
-,TRBJ2-5,-,TRBV25-1,TGTGCCAGCAGTCCAAGGGAGTTTGGGGCCTTCGGGACCCAGTACTTC,CASSPREFGAFGTQYF
-,TRBJ2-3,-,TRBV12-5,TGTGCTAGTGGTTTGGTAGTAATTCGACACCCCTACACAGATACGCAGTATTTT,CASGLVVIRHPYTDTQYF
TRBD1,TRBJ1-2,-,TRBV27,TGTGCCAGCGGACAGGGGCCCTATGGCTACACCTTC,CASGQGPYGYTF
-,TRBJ1-3,few,TRBV6-5,TGTGCCAGCTCGCGGTACTCTGGAAACACCATATATTTT,CASSRYSGNTIYF
TRBD1,TRBJ1-1,-,TRBV7-6,TGTGCCAGCAGCTCAAGCCCAGGGGGCAACACTGAAACTTTCTTT,CASSSSPGGNTETFF
TRBD2,TRBJ2-7,-,TRBV29-1,TGCAGCGCCTCCGGACTAGCGGGAGGCAACTCTTTGCACGAGCAGTACTTC,CSASGLAGGNSLHEQYF
-,TRBJ2-6,-,TRBV4-1,TGCGCCAGCAGCCAACCGGGGCAGAACCCCAAGGGGGCCAACGTCCTGACTTTC,CASSQPGQNPKGANVLTF
-,TRBJ2-7,once,TRBV5-1,TGCGCCAGCAGCCCACGGGTCAGGGCCTACGAGCAGTACTTC,CASSPRVRAYEQYF
-,TRBJ2-7,-,TRBV28,TGTGCCAGCAGTCCATCCTCCTACGAGCAGTACTTC,CASSPSSYEQYF
-,TRBJ2-2,-,TRBV7-9,TGTGCCAGCAGCACCTTCCTGGGGGATGAGAACACCGGGGAGCTGTTTTTT,CASSTFLGDENTGELFF
-,TRBJ2-7,-,TRBV2,TGTGCCAGTTCGGCGAACGAATACGAGCAGTACTTC,CASSANEYEQYF
TRBD2,TRBJ2-7,once,TRBV27,TGTGCCAGCAGTTTATTTGGACTAGCGGGAGTCTCCTACGAGCAGTACTTC,CASSLFGLAGVSYEQYF
TRBD1,TRBJ2-7,-,TRBV19,TGTGCCAGTAGTCCCGGGACAGGGGTGAGAGAGCAGTACTTC,CASSPGTGVREQYF
-,TRBJ2-7,few,TRBV19,TGTGCCAGTAGTATATCCGGCTCCTACGAGCAGTACTTC,CASSISGSYEQYF
TRBD2,TRBJ2-1,-,TRBV4-2,TGTGCCAGCAGCCAAGAATGGACTAGGGGCCACAATGAGCAGTTCTTC,CASSQEWTRGHNEQFF
TRBD2,TRBJ2-7,-,TRBV6-5,TGTGCCAGCAGCCAGGGGCTAGCGGGAATCGAGCAGTACTTC,CASSQGLAGIEQYF